Each of the 24 T cell receptor beta chains below was sequenced from the same sample in a study of regulatory T cells in long-lasting Graves disease. The time point here: newly diagnosed GD, antithyroid drugs for less than 3 months. PBMCs provided the RNA from which the TCR library was made. According to the study, TCR beta libraries were built with iRepertoire HTBI primers and CDR3-region Arm-PCR. In TCRdb, the multiplex PCR reads were re-called with MiXCR into one record per CDR3 protein. Of under 500,000 distinct CDR3 sequences listed, about 15% are singletons. These data were likewise used in another study, on T cells in Graves' hyperthyroidism and ophthalmopathy.

The sequences come from peripheral blood mononuclear cells (PBMCs), collected at new diagnosis, from a patient treated with antithyroid drugs. The receptors here all came from a woman aged 30 to 39 with Graves disease.

The chain combines TRBV10-3 with TRBJ1-1, with D possibly being TRBD1 (5 bases). This CDR3 comprises 16 residues. CDR1 is ENHRY and CDR2 is SYGVKD in the germline V gene. The V gene lost 4 bases and the J gene lost 4 bases, with 19 bases spanning the gap. For the CDR3, the DNA is TGTGCCATCAGTGGAGTGAGGGGCGCAGTGGTCACTGAAGCTTTCTTT. Its translation is CAISGVRGAVVTEAFF.

This clonotype was recorded a few times. The chain uses TRBV5-6 and TRBJ2-5; possibly TRBD1 or TRBD2 for D (6 bases each). Looked up from germline, CDR1 is SGHDT and CDR2 is YYEEEE. Trimming pared 4 bases from V and 3 bases from J, leaving 19 bases between. The CDR3 has 16 amino acids. The CDR3 loop reads CASSPFNGGFEETQYF. CDR3 nucleotide sequence: TGTGCCAGCAGCCCCTTCAACGGGGGCTTTGAAGAGACCCAGTACTTC.

This clonotype was counted between two and nine times. The chain joins TRBV4-3 to TRBJ2-7; possibly TRBD1 for D (6 bases). The V end lost 1 base, the J end lost 5 bases, and 21 bases lay between the germline ends. This CDR3 spans 17 amino acids. Germline V gene lookup returns CDR1 LGHNA and CDR2 YSLEER. CDR3 sequence (DNA): TGCGCCAGCAGCCAAGGCGCGTACAGGGCGCATAATGACGAGCAGTACTTC. It codes for CASSQGAYRAHNDEQYF.

This clonotype came up many times. The chain combines TRBV20-1 with TRBJ2-1, with TRBD1 identical over 7 bases. The CDR3 is made up of 12 amino acids. Germline V gives CDR1 DFQATT, CDR2 SNEGSKA (reference sequence). J gave up 15 bases and V 3 bases, and 11 bases lay outside the gene matches. This chain's CDR3 is CSARTGFERSFF. CDR3 nucleotide sequence: TGCAGTGCTAGGACAGGGTTTGAGAGATCGTTCTTC.

In this sample, this clonotype turned up many times. The chain employs TRBV30 and TRBJ2-1; no firm D call. The CDR3 totals 13 residues. The V gene's germline CDR1 is GTSNPN and CDR2 SVGIG (reference sequence). V dropped 0 bases and J dropped 15 bases, with 18 bases sitting between them. The CDR3 bases are TGTGCCTGGAGTGTACAAGCACCTAGTTCGCCGTTCTTC. Translation gives CAWSVQAPSSPFF.

This clonotype has more than one count but fewer than ten. CDR3 region: CAWSPLGTGVSPLHF. The CDR3 coding sequence is TGTGCCTGGAGCCCGCTCGGGACAGGTGTTTCACCCCTCCACTTT. The genes are TRBV30 and TRBJ1-6; TRBD1 agrees at 8 bases. Germline-derived CDR1 and CDR2 are GTSNPN and SVGIG (reference sequence). V dropped 3 bases and J dropped 9; count of bases not matched to a gene: 10. The CDR3 is 15 amino acids.

In this sample, this clonotype turned up a few times. The chain uses TRBV5-6 and TRBJ2-3, with a weak D call TRBD2 (7 bases). The tail of the sequence fits TRBJ2-1 better, so the J call may be wrong. Germline V lookup: CDR1 SGHDT, CDR2 YYEEEE. The CDR3 spans 15 residues. CDR3 DNA: TGTGCCAGCAGCCCCATTCTCCTCGGGGGGCGAGGGCAGTTCTTC. Encoded protein: CASSPILLGGRGQFF.

This clonotype was recorded at least ten times. The V and J genes are TRBV30 and TRBJ1-2, with 8 bases matching TRBD1. V lost 2 bases, J lost 6 bases, and 5 bases stayed unmatched. The CDR3 is 13 amino acids. Per germline, CDR1 GTSNPN and CDR2 SVGIG (reference sequence). Written as DNA, the CDR3 is TGTGCCTGGAGTCCCAGGGGGCTAAATGGCTACACCTTC. Protein product: CAWSPRGLNGYTF.

This clonotype was detected many times. This chain joins TRBV20-1 and TRBJ2-2, with 9 bases lining up with TRBD2. Trimming removed 4 bases from V and 0 bases from J; junction bases left unmatched: 6. The germline V gene encodes CDR1 DFQATT and CDR2 SNEGSKA (reference sequence). The CDR3 runs 16 residues. CDR3 sequence: CSATSGMTANTGELFF. The CDR3 region has the DNA TGCAGTGCTACTAGCGGGATGACAGCGAACACCGGGGAGCTGTTTTTT.

This clonotype appeared many times. The rearrangement links TRBV28 to TRBJ1-1, with 12 nucleotides matching TRBD1. Germline V lookup: CDR1 MDHEN, CDR2 SYDVKM. V shed 3 bases, J shed 2 bases, and the junction held 7 bases outside the gene matches. The CDR3 extends over 17 amino acids. CDR3 sequence reads: CASSLRDRGLPNTEAFF. CDR3 in DNA: TGTGCCAGCAGTTTGAGGGACAGGGGGCTGCCCAACACTGAAGCTTTCTTT. Drawing the rest from reference TRBV28 and TRBJ1-1, the complete variable domain is DVKVTQSSRYLVKRTGEKVFLECVQDMDHENMFWYRQDPGLGLRLIYFSYDVKMKEKGDIPEGYSVSREKKERFSLILESASTNQTSMYLCASSLRDRGLPNTEAFFGQGTRLTVV.

In nucleotides, the CDR3 is TGTGCCAGTAGTATAATCGGGGGGGACAATGAGCAGTTCTTC. Translated, it gives CASSIIGGDNEQFF. The chain couples TRBV19 to TRBJ2-1; the match to TRBD2 covers 8 bases. J was trimmed by 5 bases and V by 2 bases; bases with no gene match: 2. CDR1 is LNHDA, CDR2 SQIVND, per germline (reference sequence). CDR3 length: 14 amino acids.

As for this clonotype: A read error is the likely source, as a far larger clone sits one nucleotide away. This sequence joins TRBV10-3 and TRBJ2-5, with 8 bases matching TRBD2. Germline loops: CDR1 ENHRY, CDR2 SYGVKD. V shed 4 bases, J shed 11 bases, and the junction held 15 bases outside the gene matches. The CDR3 is 15 amino acids. The CDR3: CAISGGGGSYNEQYF. The CDR3 DNA is TGTGCCATCAGTGGGGGCGGGGGGTCCTACAATGAGCAGTACTTC.

The sample holds many counts of this clonotype. J is TRBJ2-3 and V is TRBV4-2; D gene unclear. The germline CDR1 and CDR2 sequences are LGHNA and YNFKEQ. The CDR3 sequence is 15 residues long. V lost 0 bases, J lost 2 bases, and 9 bases lay in between. CDR3 sequence reads: CASSQDLRLTDTQYF. The CDR3 DNA reads TGTGCCAGCAGCCAAGATCTTCGCCTCACAGATACGCAGTATTTT.

The table lists this clonotype with a few counts. The gene calls are TRBV7-9 and TRBJ2-1; a weak D match, TRBD1 (6 bases). Germline V gene data show CDR1 as SEHNR and CDR2 as FQNEAQ (reference sequence). The V end was cut by 5 bases, the J end by 6 bases, with 17 bases between. The length of the CDR3 is 15 residues. CDR3 sequence (DNA): TGTGCCAGCAGCCTAACAGGGATCCATCCCAATGAGCAGTTCTTC. Protein product: CASSLTGIHPNEQFF.

This clonotype was detected ten times or more. J is TRBJ2-2 and V is TRBV7-3; D possibly corresponds to TRBD2 (6 bases). Looked up from germline, CDR1 is SGHTA and CDR2 is FQGTGA. The CDR3 covers 15 residues. Trimming pared 0 bases from V and 1 base from J, leaving 6 bases between. CDR3 region: CASSLTGGNTGELFF. The CDR3 DNA is TGTGCCAGCAGCTTAACCGGGGGGAACACCGGGGAGCTGTTTTTT.

This chain links TRBV12-3 or TRBV12-4 with TRBJ1-4; the D gene is possibly TRBD1 (6 bases). V lost 5 bases to trimming and J lost 2 bases, with 12 bases between them. The CDR3 totals 15 residues. As DNA, the CDR3 is TGTGCCAGCAGTCCCAACAGGGCTACTAATGAAAAACTGTTTTTT. Protein sequence: CASSPNRATNEKLFF.

This clonotype showed up many times. The V call is TRBV7-8, the J call TRBJ2-1, with a tentative D call TRBD1 (6 bases). The V and J ends lost 2 bases and 7 bases respectively, with 18 bases between them. The V gene's germline CDR1 is SGHVS and CDR2 FQNEAQ. This CDR3 spans 16 amino acids. CDR3 protein: CASSLPSTGHLNEQFF. Written as DNA, the CDR3 is TGTGCCAGCAGCTTACCGAGCACGGGACACCTTAATGAGCAGTTCTTC.

In its sample, this clonotype was seen many times. This chain joins TRBV6-1 and TRBJ2-5, with 8 bases aligning to TRBD1. Losses at the gene ends were 8 bases for V and 2 bases for J; bases not matched to a gene: 7. This CDR3 contains 14 residues. Germline CDR1 is MNHNS and CDR2 is SASEGT. In DNA form, the CDR3 reads TGTGCCAGCGGGAGGACAGGGAATCAAGAGACCCAGTACTTC. This sequence encodes CASGRTGNQETQYF.

Concerning this clonotype itself: This likely came from a read error, as a far larger clone is one base away. The gene calls are TRBV7-9 and TRBJ1-2; 7 bases agree with TRBD1. This CDR3 has 13 residues. Germline assignment: CDR1 SEHNR and CDR2 FQNEAQ (reference sequence). V trimming: 1 base; J trimming: 7 bases; junction bases outside the gene matches: 3. This CDR3 is CASSLDRGGGYTF. The CDR3 region has the DNA TGTGCCAGCAGCTTAGACAGGGGCGGTGGCTACACCTTC.

The rearrangement joins TRBV20-1 to TRBJ2-1; tentative D call: TRBD2 (5 bases). The CDR3 contains 15 residues. V lost 3 bases and J lost 2, with 14 bases in between. The germline gives CDR1 DFQATT, CDR2 SNEGSKA (reference sequence). The DNA for the CDR3 is TGCAGTGCTAGCGCACTAGGATTAACCTACAATGAGCAGTTCTTC. Translation: CSASALGLTYNEQFF.

This clonotype has only a few counts. The chain recombines TRBV5-4 with TRBJ2-7; TRBD1 agrees at 10 bases. The junction had 5 bases not matched to a gene; V was cut back by 4 bases and J by 1 base. The CDR3 is made up of 15 amino acids. Germline CDR1 reads SGHNT; CDR2 reads YYREEE (reference sequence). The CDR3: CASSVRTGGSYEQYF. The CDR3 DNA is TGTGCCAGCAGCGTTAGGACAGGGGGATCCTACGAGCAGTACTTC.

In this sample, this clonotype turned up many times. V is TRBV6-1 and J is TRBJ1-1; TRBD1 aligns across 7 bases. The CDR3 runs 13 residues. J gave up 6 bases and V 6 bases, and 7 bases lay outside the gene matches. The germline V gene has CDR1 MNHNS and CDR2 SASEGT. The CDR3 DNA follows: TGTGCCAGCAGGCCTGACAGGGACGCTGAAGCTTTCTTT. This translates into CASRPDRDAEAFF.

This clonotype was observed a few times. The chain links TRBV7-8 to TRBJ1-1; D remains ambiguous. V gave up 4 bases and J gave up 1 base, with 16 bases separating them. Germline values: CDR1 SGHVS, CDR2 FQNEAQ. This CDR3 contains 16 residues. The CDR3 reads CASSWGWAIENTEAFF. CDR3 bases: TGTGCCAGCAGCTGGGGATGGGCAATAGAGAACACTGAAGCTTTCTTT.

The chain is built from TRBV20-1 and TRBJ2-5; 13 bases match TRBD2. The CDR3 covers 15 residues. After removal of 2 bases from V and 5 bases from J, the junction contained 5 bases not matched to a gene. In germline, CDR1 is DFQATT, CDR2 SNEGSKA (reference sequence). CDR3 DNA: TGCAGTGCTAGATGGACTAGCGGGAGAAGTGAGACCCAGTACTTC. Residues: CSARWTSGRSETQYF.